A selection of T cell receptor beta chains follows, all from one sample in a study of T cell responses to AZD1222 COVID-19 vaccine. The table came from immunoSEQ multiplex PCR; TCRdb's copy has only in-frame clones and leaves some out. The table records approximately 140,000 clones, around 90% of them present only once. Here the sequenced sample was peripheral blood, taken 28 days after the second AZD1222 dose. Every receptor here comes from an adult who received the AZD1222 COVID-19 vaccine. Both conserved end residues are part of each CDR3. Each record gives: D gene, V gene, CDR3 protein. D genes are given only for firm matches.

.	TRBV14	CASSQDHRVEQFF
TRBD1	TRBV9	CASSVGRLGDRDTGELFF
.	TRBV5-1	CASKQQGPNEKLFF
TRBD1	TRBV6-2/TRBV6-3	CASSNGQAGLCTEAFF
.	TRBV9	CASSVGSGEKLFF
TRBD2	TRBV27	CASSPDGLAGFYEQYF
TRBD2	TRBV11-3	CASSPEGLAGMDEQFF
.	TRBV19	CASSIGQLSSYEQYF
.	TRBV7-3	CASSSPPGSNEQFF
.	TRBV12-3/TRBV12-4	CASTSQGYGYTF
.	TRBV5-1	CASSLNSPWSDTQYF
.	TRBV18	CASSPLDSTEAFF
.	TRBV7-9	CASSLFAGASVQPQHF
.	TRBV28	CASRKPGYEQYF
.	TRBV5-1	CASSLDSERGPQHF
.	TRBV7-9	CASSLRAGQYGYTF